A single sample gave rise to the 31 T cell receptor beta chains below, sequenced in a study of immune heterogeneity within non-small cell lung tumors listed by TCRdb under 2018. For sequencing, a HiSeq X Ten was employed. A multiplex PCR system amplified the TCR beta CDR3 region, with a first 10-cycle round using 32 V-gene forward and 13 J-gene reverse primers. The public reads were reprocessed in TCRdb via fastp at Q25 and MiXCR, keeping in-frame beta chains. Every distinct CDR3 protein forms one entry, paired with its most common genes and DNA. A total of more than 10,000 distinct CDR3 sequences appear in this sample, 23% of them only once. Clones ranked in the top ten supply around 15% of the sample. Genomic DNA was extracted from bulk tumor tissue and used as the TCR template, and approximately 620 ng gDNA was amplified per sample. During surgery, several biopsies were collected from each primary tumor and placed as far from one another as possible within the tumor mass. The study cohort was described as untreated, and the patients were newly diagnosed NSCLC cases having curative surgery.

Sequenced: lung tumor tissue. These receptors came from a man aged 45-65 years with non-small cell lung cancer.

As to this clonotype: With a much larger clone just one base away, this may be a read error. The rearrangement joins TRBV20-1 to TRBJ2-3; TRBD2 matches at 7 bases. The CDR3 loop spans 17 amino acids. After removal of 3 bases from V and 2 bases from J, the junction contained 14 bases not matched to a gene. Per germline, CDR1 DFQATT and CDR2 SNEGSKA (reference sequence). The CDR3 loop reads CSASLGGGDPITDTQYF. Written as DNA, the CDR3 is TGCAGTGCTAGCTTGGGGGGGGGAGATCCTATCACAGATACGCAGTATTTT.

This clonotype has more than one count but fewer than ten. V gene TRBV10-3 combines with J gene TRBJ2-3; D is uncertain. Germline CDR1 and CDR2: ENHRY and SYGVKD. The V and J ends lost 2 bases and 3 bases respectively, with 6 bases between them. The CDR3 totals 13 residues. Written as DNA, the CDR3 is TGTGCCATCAGTGAGATCAGTACAGATACGCAGTATTTT. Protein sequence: CAISEISTDTQYF.

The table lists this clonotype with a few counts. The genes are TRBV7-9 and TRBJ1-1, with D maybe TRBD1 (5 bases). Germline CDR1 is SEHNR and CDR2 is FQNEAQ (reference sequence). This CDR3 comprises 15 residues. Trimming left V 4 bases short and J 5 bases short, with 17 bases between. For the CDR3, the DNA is TGTGCCAGCAGCTACGGGACGGGAACAGGAACTGAAGCTTTCTTT. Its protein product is CASSYGTGTGTEAFF.

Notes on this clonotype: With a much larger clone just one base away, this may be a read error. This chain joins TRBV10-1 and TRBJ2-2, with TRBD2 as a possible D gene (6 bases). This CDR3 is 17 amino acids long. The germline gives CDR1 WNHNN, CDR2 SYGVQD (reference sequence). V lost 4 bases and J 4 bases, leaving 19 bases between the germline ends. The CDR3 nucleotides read TGCGCCAGCAGTGGGGCCAGAGGACTATATTTCACCGGGGAGCTGTTTTTT. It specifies CASSGARGLYFTGELFF.

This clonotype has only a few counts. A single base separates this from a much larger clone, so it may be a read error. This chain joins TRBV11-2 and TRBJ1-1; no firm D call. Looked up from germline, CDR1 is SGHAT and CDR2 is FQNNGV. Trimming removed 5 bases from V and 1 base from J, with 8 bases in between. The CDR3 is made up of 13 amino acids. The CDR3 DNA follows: TGTGCCAGCAGCCGTATACCGAACACTGAAGCTTTCTTT. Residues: CASSRIPNTEAFF.

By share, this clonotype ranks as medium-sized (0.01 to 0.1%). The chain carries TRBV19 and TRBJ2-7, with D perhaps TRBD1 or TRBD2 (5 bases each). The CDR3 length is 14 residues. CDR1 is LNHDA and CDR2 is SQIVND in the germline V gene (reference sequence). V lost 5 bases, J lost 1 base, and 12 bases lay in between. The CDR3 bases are TGTGCCAGTAGTGATGACAGACTATCCTACGAGCAGTACTTC. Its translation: CASSDDRLSYEQYF.

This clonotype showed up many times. The CDR3 sequence: CSARVTDYGYTF. In DNA, the CDR3 is TGCAGTGCTAGAGTTACGGACTATGGCTACACCTTC. The chain uses TRBV20-1 and TRBJ1-2, with D uncertain. This CDR3 is 12 amino acids long. V lost 1 base and J lost 3, with 6 bases in between. Germline CDR1 reads DFQATT; CDR2 reads SNEGSKA (reference sequence).

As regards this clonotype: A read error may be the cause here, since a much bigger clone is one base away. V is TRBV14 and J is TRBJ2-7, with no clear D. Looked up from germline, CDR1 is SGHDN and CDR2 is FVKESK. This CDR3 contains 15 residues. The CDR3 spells CASSQVFVGSYERYF. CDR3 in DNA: TGTGCCAGCAGCCAAGTCTTTGTGGGGTCCTACGAGCGGTACTTC.

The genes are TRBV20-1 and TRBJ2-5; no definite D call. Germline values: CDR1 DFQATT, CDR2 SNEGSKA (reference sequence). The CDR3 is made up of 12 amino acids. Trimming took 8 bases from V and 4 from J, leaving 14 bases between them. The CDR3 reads CSPAKGRETQYF. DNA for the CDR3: TGCAGTCCCGCGAAGGGCCGAGAGACCCAGTACTTC.

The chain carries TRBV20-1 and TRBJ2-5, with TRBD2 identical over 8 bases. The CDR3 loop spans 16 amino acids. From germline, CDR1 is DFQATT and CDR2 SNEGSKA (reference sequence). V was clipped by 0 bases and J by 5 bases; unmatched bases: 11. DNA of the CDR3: TGCAGTGCTAGAGAGGGGCTAGCGGGCATACGGGAGACCCAGTACTTC. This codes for CSAREGLAGIRETQYF.

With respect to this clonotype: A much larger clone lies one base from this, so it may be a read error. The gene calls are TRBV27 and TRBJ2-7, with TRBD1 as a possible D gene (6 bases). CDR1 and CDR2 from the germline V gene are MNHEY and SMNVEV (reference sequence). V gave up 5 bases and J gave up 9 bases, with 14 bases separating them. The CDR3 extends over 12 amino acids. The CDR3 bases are TGTGCCAGCAGTCAAAAACAGGGTCGGCAGTACTTC. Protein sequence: CASSQKQGRQYF.

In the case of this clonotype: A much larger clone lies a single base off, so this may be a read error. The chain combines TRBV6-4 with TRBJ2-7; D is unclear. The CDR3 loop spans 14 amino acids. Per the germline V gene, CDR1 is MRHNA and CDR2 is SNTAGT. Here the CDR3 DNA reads TGTGGCAGCACCAAAACTCGGAATTACTACGAGCAGTACTTC. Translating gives CGSTKTRNYYEQYF.

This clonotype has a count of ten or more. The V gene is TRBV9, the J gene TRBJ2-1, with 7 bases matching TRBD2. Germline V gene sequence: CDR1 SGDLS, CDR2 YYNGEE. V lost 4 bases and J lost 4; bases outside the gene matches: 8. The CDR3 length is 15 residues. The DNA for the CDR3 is TGTGCCAGCAGCATTACTAGCGTACCATACAATGAGCAGTTCTTC. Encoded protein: CASSITSVPYNEQFF.

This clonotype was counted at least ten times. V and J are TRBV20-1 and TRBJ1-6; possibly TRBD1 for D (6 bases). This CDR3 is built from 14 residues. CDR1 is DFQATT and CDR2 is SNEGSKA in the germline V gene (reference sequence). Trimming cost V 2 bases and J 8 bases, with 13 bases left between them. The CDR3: CSARQGSGDSPLHF. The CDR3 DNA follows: TGCAGTGCTAGACAGGGGTCTGGGGATTCACCCCTCCACTTT.

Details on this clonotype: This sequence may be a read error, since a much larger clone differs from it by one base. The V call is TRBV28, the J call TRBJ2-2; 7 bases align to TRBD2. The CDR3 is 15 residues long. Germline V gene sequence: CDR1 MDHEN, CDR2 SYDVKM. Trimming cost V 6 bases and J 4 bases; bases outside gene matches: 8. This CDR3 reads CASSQEGGFTGELFF. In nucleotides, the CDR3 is TGTGCCAGCAGCCAAGAGGGAGGGTTCACCGGGGAGCTGTTTTTT.

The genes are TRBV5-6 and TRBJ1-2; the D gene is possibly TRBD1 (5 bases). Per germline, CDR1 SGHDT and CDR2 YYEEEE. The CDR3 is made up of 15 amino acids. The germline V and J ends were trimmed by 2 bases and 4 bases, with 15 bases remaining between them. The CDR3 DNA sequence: TGTGCCAGCAGCTTTTTAACAGGAACCACCTATGGCTACACCTTC. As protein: CASSFLTGTTYGYTF.

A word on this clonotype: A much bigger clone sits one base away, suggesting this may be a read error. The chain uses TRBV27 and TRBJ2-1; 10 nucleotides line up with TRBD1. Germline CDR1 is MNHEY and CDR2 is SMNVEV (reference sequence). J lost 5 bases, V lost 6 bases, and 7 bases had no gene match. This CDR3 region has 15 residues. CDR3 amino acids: CASRGTGELHNEQFF. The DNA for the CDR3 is TGTGCCAGCAGGGGGACAGGGGAGCTTCACAATGAGCAGTTCTTC.

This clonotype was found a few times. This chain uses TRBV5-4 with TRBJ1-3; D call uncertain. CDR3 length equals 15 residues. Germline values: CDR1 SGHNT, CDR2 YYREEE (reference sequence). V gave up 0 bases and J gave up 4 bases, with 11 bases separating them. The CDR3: CASSLAGNSGNTIYF. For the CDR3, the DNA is TGTGCCAGCAGCTTGGCTGGGAATTCCGGAAACACCATATATTTT.

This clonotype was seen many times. CDR3 in amino acids: CASSPSQENTGELFF. For the CDR3, the DNA is TGTGCCAGCTCACCAAGTCAGGAGAACACCGGGGAGCTGTTTTTT. This chain links TRBV18 with TRBJ2-2; D uncertain. Deletions cut 2 bases from V and 1 base from J, with 8 bases between. Per the germline V gene, CDR1 is KGHSH and CDR2 is LQKENI. CDR3 length: 15 amino acids.

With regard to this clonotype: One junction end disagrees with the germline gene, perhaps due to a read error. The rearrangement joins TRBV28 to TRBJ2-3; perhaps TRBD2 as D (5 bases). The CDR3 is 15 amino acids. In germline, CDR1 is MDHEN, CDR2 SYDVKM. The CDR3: CDSRRPAANSDTQYF. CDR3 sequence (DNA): TGTGACAGCAGGCGACCAGCGGCCAACTCAGATACGCAGTATTTT.

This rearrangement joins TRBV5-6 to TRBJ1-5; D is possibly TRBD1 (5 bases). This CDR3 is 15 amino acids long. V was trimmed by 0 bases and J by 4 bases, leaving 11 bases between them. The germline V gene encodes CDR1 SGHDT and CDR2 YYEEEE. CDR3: CASSLAQGWNQPQHF. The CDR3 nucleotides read TGTGCCAGCAGCTTGGCCCAGGGTTGGAATCAGCCCCAGCATTTT.

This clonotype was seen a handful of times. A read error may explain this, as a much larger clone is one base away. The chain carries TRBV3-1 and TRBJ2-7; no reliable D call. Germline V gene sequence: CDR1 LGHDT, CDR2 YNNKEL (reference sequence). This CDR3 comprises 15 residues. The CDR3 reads CASSKDLLSPYEQYF. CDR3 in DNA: TGTGCCAGCAGCAAAGACCTACTGAGCCCCTACGAGCAGTACTTC.

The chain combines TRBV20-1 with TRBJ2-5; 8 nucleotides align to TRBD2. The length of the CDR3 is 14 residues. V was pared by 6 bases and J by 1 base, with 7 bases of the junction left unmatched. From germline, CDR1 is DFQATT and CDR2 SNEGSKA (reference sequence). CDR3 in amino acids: CSAGRGALQETQYF. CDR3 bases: TGCAGTGCCGGGCGGGGGGCCCTCCAAGAGACCCAGTACTTC.

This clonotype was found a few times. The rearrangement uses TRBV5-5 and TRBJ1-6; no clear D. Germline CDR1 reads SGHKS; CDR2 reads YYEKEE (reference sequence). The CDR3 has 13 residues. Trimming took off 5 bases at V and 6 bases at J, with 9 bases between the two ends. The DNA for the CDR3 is TGTGCCAGCAGTCGGCAGCTTAATTCACCCCTCCACTTT. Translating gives CASSRQLNSPLHF. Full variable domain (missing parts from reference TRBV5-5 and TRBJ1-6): DAGVTQSPTHLIKTRGQQVTLRCSPISGHKSVSWYQQVLGQGPQFIFQYYEKEERGRGNFPDRFSARQFPNYSSELNVNALLLGDSALYLCASSRQLNSPLHFGNGTRLTVT.

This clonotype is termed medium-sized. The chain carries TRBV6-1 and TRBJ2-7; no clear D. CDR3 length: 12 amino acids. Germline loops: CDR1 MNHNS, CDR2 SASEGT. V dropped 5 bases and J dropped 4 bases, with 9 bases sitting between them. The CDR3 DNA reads TGTGCCAGCAGTTCGACTGCGTACGAGCAGTACTTC. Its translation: CASSSTAYEQYF.

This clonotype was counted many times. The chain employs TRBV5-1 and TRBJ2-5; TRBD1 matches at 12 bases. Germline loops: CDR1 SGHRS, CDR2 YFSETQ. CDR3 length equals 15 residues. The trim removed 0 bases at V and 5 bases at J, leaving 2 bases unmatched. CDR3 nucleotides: TGCGCCAGCAGCTTGGGGGACAGGGGGCAGGAGACCCAGTACTTC. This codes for CASSLGDRGQETQYF. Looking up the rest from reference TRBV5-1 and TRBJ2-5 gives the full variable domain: KAGVTQTPRYLIKTRGQQVTLSCSPISGHRSVSWYQQTPGQGLQFLFEYFSETQRNKGNFPGRFSGRQFSNSRSEMNVSTLELGDSALYLCASSLGDRGQETQYFGPGTRLLVL.

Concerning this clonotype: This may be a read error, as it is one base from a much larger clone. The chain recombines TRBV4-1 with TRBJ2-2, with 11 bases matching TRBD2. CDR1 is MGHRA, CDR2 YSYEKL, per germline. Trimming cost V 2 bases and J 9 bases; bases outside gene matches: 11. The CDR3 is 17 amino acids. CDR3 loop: CASSQILVAGGARELFF. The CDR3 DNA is TGCGCCAGCAGCCAAATTTTGGTAGCGGGGGGGGCCAGGGAGCTGTTTTTT.

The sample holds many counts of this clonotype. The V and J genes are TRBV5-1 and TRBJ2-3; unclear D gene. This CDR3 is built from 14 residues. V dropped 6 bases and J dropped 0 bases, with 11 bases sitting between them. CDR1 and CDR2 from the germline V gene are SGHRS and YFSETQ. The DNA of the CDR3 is TGCGCCAGCACCACCTTAGTAAGCACAGATACGCAGTATTTT. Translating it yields CASTTLVSTDTQYF.

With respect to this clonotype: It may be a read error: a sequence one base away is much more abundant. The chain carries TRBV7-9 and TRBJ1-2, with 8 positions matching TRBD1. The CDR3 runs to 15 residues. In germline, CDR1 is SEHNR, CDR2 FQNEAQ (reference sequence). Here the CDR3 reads CDSSPQGARVRGYTF. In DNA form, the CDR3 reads TGTGACAGCAGCCCCCAGGGGGCGCGGGTGCGTGGCTACACCTTC.

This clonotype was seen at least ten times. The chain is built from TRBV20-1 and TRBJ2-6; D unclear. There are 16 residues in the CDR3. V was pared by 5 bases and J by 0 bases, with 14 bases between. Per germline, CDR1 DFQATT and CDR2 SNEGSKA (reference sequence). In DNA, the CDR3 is TGCAGTGCTCCAACGTCTCCAGGCTCTGGGGCCAACGTCCTGACTTTC. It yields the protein CSAPTSPGSGANVLTF.

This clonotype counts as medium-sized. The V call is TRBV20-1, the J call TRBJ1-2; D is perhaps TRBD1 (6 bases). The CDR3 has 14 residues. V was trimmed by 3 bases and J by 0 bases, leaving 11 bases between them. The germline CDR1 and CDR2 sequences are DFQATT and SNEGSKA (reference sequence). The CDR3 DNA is TGCAGTGCTAGCCGGGGGGCGTCTAACTATGGCTACACCTTC. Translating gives CSASRGASNYGYTF.